This TCR beta chain was captured by sequencing in a study of cytomegalovirus exposure and HLA in healthy donors. Study-level background: A data release that came early held approximately 85 million unique TCRs from HLA-typed donors.

The CDR3 has 16 amino acids. V shed 1 base, J shed 4 bases, and the junction held 8 bases outside the gene matches. Looked up from germline, CDR1 is MGHRA and CDR2 is YSYEKL. Points from the study as a whole: In most subjects, TCR beta sequences reportedly gave accurate predictions of HLA-A and HLA-B alleles. It was reported in a later analysis that an Asian-associated ancestry cluster showed fewer N-insertions than the 666-donor mean.

Worth noting for this clone: Its matching antigen is unknown.

Both 60 Vbeta primers and 13 Jbeta primers went into the PCR. Using immunoSEQ multiplex PCR, the repertoire was profiled, and TCRdb retains in-frame clones only, with some absent. The table includes fewer than 130,000 clones, 74% detected once. Sequencing used PBMCs. This sequence originates from a man aged 50 to 60 in good health and CMV-seropositive. The V gene is TRBV4-1, the J gene TRBJ1-2, with 8 bases identical to TRBD1. The CDR3 sequence: CASSQGTGGAVYGYTF. The CDR3 DNA reads as TGCGCCAGCAGCCAAGGAACAGGGGGGGCGGTCTATGGCTACACCTTC.